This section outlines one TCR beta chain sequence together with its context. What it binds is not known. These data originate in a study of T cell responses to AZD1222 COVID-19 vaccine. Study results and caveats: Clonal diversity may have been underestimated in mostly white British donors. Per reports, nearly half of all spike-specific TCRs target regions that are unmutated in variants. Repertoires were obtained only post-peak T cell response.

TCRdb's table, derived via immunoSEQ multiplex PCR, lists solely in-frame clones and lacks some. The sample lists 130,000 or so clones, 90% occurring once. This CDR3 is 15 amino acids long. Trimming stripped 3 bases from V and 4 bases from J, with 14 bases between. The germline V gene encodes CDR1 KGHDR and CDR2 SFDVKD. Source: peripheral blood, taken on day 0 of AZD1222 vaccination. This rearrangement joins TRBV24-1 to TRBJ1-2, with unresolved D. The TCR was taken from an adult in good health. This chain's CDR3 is CATSDAMGFGYGYTF. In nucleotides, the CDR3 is TGTGCCACCAGTGATGCCATGGGTTTCGGCTATGGCTACACCTTC.